The 22 T cell receptor beta chains below come from one sample, sequenced in a study of metastatic and nonmetastatic thyroid tumors. Using MiXCR, TCRdb re-called clones from the PCR reads. Here the sample spans tens of thousands of clones, roughly 15% being singletons. Every patient was untreated before thyroid surgery. The sample consisted of blood. Source of these receptors: a female donor with papillary thyroid cancer or a benign thyroid nodule (not recorded which). Some clones in this sample may be carry-over from other donors' samples.

Ten or more counts support this clone. This sequence joins TRBV7-3 and TRBJ2-1; 13 bases fit TRBD2. Per germline, CDR1 SGHTA and CDR2 FQGTGA. The CDR3 length is 17 residues. The V and J ends lost 0 bases and 4 bases, in that order; junction bases with no gene match: 3. CDR3 DNA: TGTGCCAGCAGCTTAACGGGGACTAGCGGGACTTACAATGAGCAGTTCTTC. This encodes CASSLTGTSGTYNEQFF.

This clone appeared a few times. The genes are TRBV28 and TRBJ1-5; D is unresolved. The CDR3 has 15 amino acids. CDR1 and CDR2 (germline): MDHEN, SYDVKM. V lost 2 bases and J lost 4, with 12 bases in between. CDR3 DNA: TGTGCCAGCAGTTTAGTCACGAAAGGAAATCAGCCCCAGCATTTT. It is translated as CASSLVTKGNQPQHF.

This clone was observed a few times. The chain employs TRBV27 and TRBJ2-7; the D is unclear. V gave up 6 bases and J gave up 3 bases, with 15 bases separating them. The CDR3 covers 14 residues. Per germline, CDR1 MNHEY and CDR2 SMNVEV (reference sequence). CDR3 region: CASRPRVPLYEQYF. CDR3 sequence (DNA): TGTGCCAGCAGACCACGGGTCCCTCTCTACGAGCAGTACTTC.

This clone was detected many times. V gene TRBV20-1 combines with J gene TRBJ2-1; D possibly corresponds to TRBD2 (6 bases). V was trimmed by 3 bases and J by 1 base, leaving 13 bases between them. The CDR3 has 15 residues. Germline assignment: CDR1 DFQATT and CDR2 SNEGSKA (reference sequence). Here the CDR3 DNA reads TGCAGTGCTAGGGGCCAGGCGGGATCCTACAATGAGCAGTTCTTC. Encoded protein: CSARGQAGSYNEQFF.

On this clone: As the CDR3 is not closed by the conserved phenylalanine or tryptophan, this likely results from a read error. The DNA is omitted, as the CDR3 cannot be located on it reliably, and the CDR3 follows TCRdb's listing. The rearrangement joins TRBV6-1 to TRBJ1-2; the table's D call of TRBD1 was not tested on the DNA. The CDR3 region is 14 residues in length, termini included. Germline V gene sequence: CDR1 MNHNS, CDR2 SASEGT. The chain's CDR3 is CASIGQAANYGHTS.

The CDR3 region has the DNA TGTGCCAGCAGCAGGGACCATAATGCAAAGCTGTTTTTT. Encoded protein: CASSRDHNAKLFF. This sequence joins TRBV2 and TRBJ1-4; the D gene is possibly TRBD1 (5 bases). The germline gives CDR1 SNHLY, CDR2 FYNNEI. The CDR3 runs 13 residues. Trimming left V 6 bases short and J 14 bases short, with 19 bases between.

Ten or more counts support this clone. This chain uses TRBV7-6 with TRBJ2-7; D gene unclear. V was shortened by 1 base and J by 6 bases, with 10 bases between the two germline ends. The CDR3 totals 13 residues. Germline V gene lookup returns CDR1 SGHVS and CDR2 FNYEAQ. For the CDR3, the DNA is TGTGCCAGCAGCTTAGGAGGCGACTCCGAGCAGTACTTC. Residues: CASSLGGDSEQYF.

This clone was recorded a few times. The V call is TRBV28, the J call TRBJ2-7, with D possibly called TRBD1 or TRBD2 (5 bases each). CDR3 size: 14 residues. V was clipped by 5 bases and J by 6 bases, with 17 bases between them. The germline V gene has CDR1 MDHEN and CDR2 SYDVKM. CDR3 sequence: CASSPTVGDGEQYF. The DNA for the CDR3 is TGTGCCAGCAGTCCCACGGTAGGGGACGGCGAGCAGTACTTC. The full variable domain, in which reference TRBV28 and TRBJ2-7 provide the parts outside the CDR3, is DVKVTQSSRYLVKRTGEKVFLECVQDMDHENMFWYRQDPGLGLRLIYFSYDVKMKEKGDIPEGYSVSREKKERFSLILESASTNQTSMYLCASSPTVGDGEQYFGPGTRLTVT.

V usage is TRBV28 and J usage is TRBJ1-6, with D maybe TRBD1 (6 bases). Germline CDR1 is MDHEN and CDR2 is SYDVKM. The V gene lost 3 bases and the J gene lost 9 bases, with 15 bases spanning the gap. There are 15 residues in the CDR3. CDR3 region: CASSFGGGRISPLHF. The CDR3 DNA is TGTGCCAGCAGTTTTGGCGGGGGGCGGATTTCACCCCTCCACTTT.

This clone was counted many times. V usage is TRBV2 and J usage is TRBJ2-7; 9 bases agree with TRBD2. V shed 3 bases, J shed 5 bases, and the junction held 8 bases outside the gene matches. The germline CDR1 and CDR2 sequences are SNHLY and FYNNEI. This CDR3 contains 15 residues. CDR3 in DNA: TGTGCCAGCAGTGATTCTCGGGCTAGCGGGAACGAGCAGTACTTC. Protein product: CASSDSRASGNEQYF.

The chain combines TRBV5-1 with TRBJ2-3; either TRBD1 or TRBD2 may supply D (6 bases each). The length of the CDR3 is 16 residues. Germline CDR1 is SGHRS and CDR2 is YFSETQ. V was pared by 0 bases and J by 6 bases, with 17 bases between. CDR3 DNA: TGCGCCAGCAGCTTGGTCTCGGGGGCGCCGACGGATACGCAGTATTTT. It specifies CASSLVSGAPTDTQYF.

Ten or more counts support this clone. This could be a read error, since a much larger clone is one nucleotide away. This rearrangement joins TRBV7-2 to TRBJ1-2, with unresolved D. This CDR3 spans 15 amino acids. Trimming removed 2 bases at V and 0 bases at J, with 10 bases between. The germline V gene has CDR1 SGHTA and CDR2 FQGNSA. The CDR3 loop is CASSLSPGANYGYTF. CDR3 coding DNA: TGTGCCAGCAGCTTAAGCCCCGGGGCTAACTATGGCTACACCTTC.

There are many counts of this clone. The chain employs TRBV20-1 and TRBJ2-1; a possible D gene is TRBD2 (7 bases). Looked up from germline, CDR1 is DFQATT and CDR2 is SNEGSKA (reference sequence). This CDR3 contains 15 residues. The V gene lost 6 bases and the J gene lost 5 bases, with 20 bases spanning the gap. The CDR3 sequence: CSARLLGGGHNEQFF. CDR3 in DNA: TGCAGTGCCCGACTATTAGGGGGAGGGCACAATGAGCAGTTCTTC.

The rearrangement links TRBV28 to TRBJ2-3; D gene uncertain. Germline V gives CDR1 MDHEN, CDR2 SYDVKM. This CDR3 has 13 residues. V dropped 7 bases and J dropped 2 bases, with 10 bases sitting between them. CDR3 loop: CASISDDTDTQYF. The CDR3 region has the DNA TGTGCCAGCATTTCCGATGACACAGATACGCAGTATTTT.

This clone was detected only a few times. The chain carries TRBV6-1 and TRBJ2-3; D possibly corresponds to TRBD2 (5 bases). Per germline, CDR1 MNHNS and CDR2 SASEGT. The V and J ends lost 4 bases and 5 bases respectively, with 19 bases between them. The CDR3 runs to 16 residues. CDR3 DNA sequence: TGTGCCAGCAGTGGTGAGCTAAAGCGGTCGGGAGATACGCAGTATTTT. This encodes CASSGELKRSGDTQYF.

V usage is TRBV5-1 and J usage is TRBJ1-6; no firm D call. The CDR3 covers 13 residues. Germline values: CDR1 SGHRS, CDR2 YFSETQ. V lost 4 bases and J 8 bases, leaving 10 bases between the germline ends. The CDR3 coding sequence is TGCGCCAGCAGCATCGATCGGGATTCACCCCTCCACTTT. Translation gives CASSIDRDSPLHF.

By share, this clone counts as medium-sized. CDR3 sequence reads: CASRGTGTVSEQYF. The CDR3 region has the DNA TGTGCCAGCAGAGGAACCGGGACAGTAAGCGAGCAGTACTTC. The rearrangement joins TRBV2 to TRBJ2-7; TRBD1 matches 7 bases. Trimming cost V 6 bases and J 6 bases; bases outside gene matches: 11. The CDR3 is made up of 14 amino acids. Germline V gene lookup returns CDR1 SNHLY and CDR2 FYNNEI.

Only a few counts were recorded for this clone. The chain employs TRBV28 and TRBJ2-7; TRBD2 agrees at 9 bases. CDR3 length: 17 residues. Germline V gene sequence: CDR1 MDHEN, CDR2 SYDVKM. The V segment lost 7 bases and the J segment 0 bases; nucleotides outside the gene matches: 13. The CDR3 DNA reads TGTGCCAGCATGCGGGGGGGCGGGAGGCCTCTCTCCTACGAGCAGTACTTC. Encoded protein: CASMRGGGRPLSYEQYF.

Points on this clone: A clone one base away is much larger, so this may be a read error. The gene calls are TRBV2 and TRBJ2-1, with 9 bases matching TRBD2. Germline V gene lookup returns CDR1 SNHLY and CDR2 FYNNEI. CDR3 length equals 15 residues. The CDR3, as DNA: TGTGCCAGCAGGGAGACTAGCGGAATTTACAATGAGCAGCTCTTC. It translates to CASRETSGIYNEQLF.

This clone was seen a few times. The chain couples TRBV10-3 to TRBJ2-3; TRBD2 aligns across 10 bases. The CDR3 loop spans 20 amino acids. The germline V gene encodes CDR1 ENHRY and CDR2 SYGVKD. V shed 2 bases, J shed 4 bases, and the junction held 18 bases outside the gene matches. For the CDR3, the DNA is TGTGCCATCAGTGAGGACGGGGTAGCGGGGGGTTCATCCAAGGCAGATACGCAGTATTTT. This translates into CAISEDGVAGGSSKADTQYF.

Worth noting for this clone: Relative to the germline gene, one junction end is altered; a read error may explain this. The chain carries TRBV7-7 and TRBJ2-3; D gene uncertain. The CDR3 sequence is 15 residues long. Germline values: CDR1 SSHAT, CDR2 FNYEAQ (reference sequence). The CDR3 loop reads CASSHTWVPTDTQYF. The CDR3 DNA reads as TGTGCTAGCAGCCATACATGGGTTCCCACAGATACGCAGTATTTT.

This clone was seen at least ten times. CDR3 sequence (DNA): TGTGCCAGCAGTCTGGTGGGCAGGACTGAAGCTTTCTTT. As protein: CASSLVGRTEAFF. The chain has TRBV6-2 or TRBV6-3 and TRBJ1-1; D is unresolved. Germline assignment: CDR1 MNHEY and CDR2 SVGEGT. The CDR3 has 13 amino acids. Deletions cut 5 bases from V and 5 bases from J, with 12 bases between.